The 5 T cell receptor beta chains reported below all come from one sample, sequenced in a study of CD8+ T cells in alopecia areata. Following RNA extraction, reverse transcription yielded cDNA that acted as the sequencing template. TCRdb's table, derived via immunoSEQ multiplex PCR, lists solely in-frame clones and lacks some. This sample carries 200,000 to 250,000 clones, 50% to 65% of them seen once, and the ten largest clones take 0.45%. Here the sequenced sample was CD4+ T cells sorted from blood, taken at week 0. These TCRs come from a human donor with alopecia areata.

As for this clone: The sample holds other DNA sequences that translate to the same CDR3. This sequence joins TRBV5-1 and TRBJ2-5, with D unresolved. Germline assignment: CDR1 SGHRS and CDR2 YFSETQ. Trimming removed 0 bases at V and 5 bases at J, with 5 bases between. The CDR3 has 12 amino acids. The CDR3 here is CASSLAGETQYF. The CDR3 DNA follows: TGCGCCAGCAGCTTGGCCGGGGAGACCCAGTACTTC.

The chain links TRBV18 to TRBJ1-2; the D is unclear. The V end lost 0 bases, the J end lost 5 bases, and 13 bases lay between the germline ends. CDR1 and CDR2 from the germline V gene are KGHSH and LQKENI. The CDR3 has 15 amino acids. In DNA, the CDR3 is TGTGCCAGCTCACCACCTCCACCCTCTTGGTATGGCTACACCTTC. Protein product: CASSPPPPSWYGYTF.

This clone was observed a few times. The rearrangement joins TRBV7-9 to TRBJ1-3, with D possibly matching TRBD1 (6 bases). V was trimmed by 5 bases and J by 0 bases, leaving 8 bases between them. CDR1 is SEHNR, CDR2 FQNEAQ, per germline (reference sequence). The CDR3 has 14 residues. The CDR3 sequence: CASSQGNSGNTIYF. For the CDR3, the DNA is TGTGCCAGCAGCCAGGGGAACTCTGGAAACACCATATATTTT.

CDR3 loop: CASTSEGRAGANVLTF. The CDR3 DNA reads TGTGCCAGCACAAGCGAAGGCCGGGCTGGGGCCAACGTCCTGACTTTC. The chain joins TRBV7-9 to TRBJ2-6, with D unclear. Trimming left V 7 bases short and J 2 bases short, with 15 bases between. Germline V CDR1 and CDR2: SEHNR, FQNEAQ (reference sequence). The CDR3 has 16 residues.

The gene calls are TRBV23-1 and TRBJ1-1; D possibly corresponds to TRBD1 (5 bases). TRBV23-1 is sorted into the ORF group, with uncertain function. There are 15 residues in the CDR3. V was trimmed by 6 bases and J by 1 base, leaving 15 bases between them. CDR3 protein: CASRPLRGGNTEAFF. CDR3 sequence (DNA): TGCGCCAGCAGACCACTAAGGGGAGGGAACACTGAAGCTTTCTTT.